Listed below are T cell receptor beta chains from one sample, sequenced in a study of PD-L1 blockade in urothelial cancer. The repertoire was sequenced with immunoSEQ multiplex PCR; TCRdb's copy has only in-frame clones and lacks some. The repertoire holds fewer than 45,000 clones, with roughly 84% as singletons. Sample: PBMCs, taken around atezolizumab (anti-PD-L1) treatment. The receptors here all came from a donor at least 40 years old with urothelial cancer. The conserved cysteine and the conserved F or W are not part of the CDR3 here. Not every row has a clone size; where given, it reads once, few, many or a size class.

clone_size: .; v_call: TRBV6-5; cdr3_aa: ASSYGGAHSYEQY
clone_size: .; v_call: TRBV19; cdr3_aa: ASSTMGGGGTEAF
clone_size: .; v_call: TRBV4-1; cdr3_aa: ASSPRTSGFHEQY
clone_size: .; v_call: TRBV27; cdr3_aa: ASSPRVPPGKLF
clone_size: .; v_call: TRBV27; cdr3_aa: ASSLGLAGGTGELF
clone_size: .; v_call: TRBV9; cdr3_aa: ASSPPGLSLTGELF
clone_size: .; v_call: TRBV2; cdr3_aa: ASKRQGVAETQY
clone_size: .; v_call: TRBV7-2; cdr3_aa: ASSPPSGSYEQY
clone_size: once; v_call: TRBV28; cdr3_aa: ASSPDTGKGGYT
clone_size: .; v_call: TRBV29-1; cdr3_aa: SVTGTSADTQY
clone_size: .; v_call: TRBV27; cdr3_aa: ASRKNRDSVETQY
clone_size: .; v_call: TRBV11-2; cdr3_aa: ASSGLGPPTDTQY
clone_size: .; v_call: TRBV13; cdr3_aa: ASAGKTATNEKLF
clone_size: .; v_call: TRBV18; cdr3_aa: ASSPWTGGHQPQH
clone_size: .; v_call: TRBV10-3; cdr3_aa: AIQGQGATRQY
clone_size: .; v_call: TRBV11-3; cdr3_aa: ASSFAGGEQY
clone_size: .; v_call: TRBV6-6; cdr3_aa: ASNWDRTNEKLF
clone_size: once; v_call: TRBV19; cdr3_aa: ASTNPGGHTYNEQF
clone_size: .; v_call: TRBV19; cdr3_aa: ASTPGRGYGYT
clone_size: .; v_call: TRBV2; cdr3_aa: ASSRGQGIQNIQY
clone_size: .; v_call: TRBV6-1; cdr3_aa: ASSEPGQGARSSYEQY
clone_size: .; v_call: TRBV28; cdr3_aa: ASRGGYGYT
clone_size: few; v_call: TRBV5-1; cdr3_aa: ASSASTGNYGYT
clone_size: .; v_call: TRBV2; cdr3_aa: ASGLAISGEQY
clone_size: .; v_call: TRBV25-1; cdr3_aa: ASSGTLGLAGVREQY
clone_size: .; v_call: TRBV25-1; cdr3_aa: ASTRQGVGDTQY
clone_size: .; v_call: TRBV27; cdr3_aa: ASSFGGAGNRDEQF
clone_size: .; v_call: TRBV10-2; cdr3_aa: ASSEGGVGGNIQY
clone_size: .; v_call: TRBV18; cdr3_aa: ASSRREGRPNEKLF
clone_size: .; v_call: TRBV7-3; cdr3_aa: ASSPRGSGVDEQF
clone_size: .; v_call: TRBV11-2; cdr3_aa: ASSAGLAITYEQY
clone_size: .; v_call: TRBV7-2; cdr3_aa: ASSSDRGLNEKLF
clone_size: .; v_call: TRBV7-2; cdr3_aa: ASSLVSGEGYEQY
clone_size: .; v_call: TRBV7-6; cdr3_aa: ASSLGAGGGTEAF
clone_size: .; v_call: TRBV11-2; cdr3_aa: ASSATGGTEAF
clone_size: .; v_call: TRBV7-9; cdr3_aa: ASSPVGGVRAF